This is a list of T cell receptor beta chains from one sample in a study of cytomegalovirus exposure and HLA in healthy donors. Assay: immunoSEQ multiplex PCR; the TCRdb copy retains only in-frame clones and omits some. The sample has about 150,000 clones; more than 75% are singletons. The sample taken for sequencing was PBMCs. These receptors were taken from a woman between 18 and 29 years old in good health and CMV-seronegative. Each CDR3 is given with its conserved first and last residue. Each record gives: J gene, clone size, D gene, V gene, CDR3 DNA, CDR3 protein. A D gene is named only where the DNA matches it firmly. Some rows have no size entry. The others give once, few or many, or a class for an expanded clone.

TRBJ2-7,NA,NA,TRBV28,TGTGCCAGCACTCTCGGGGGTGGGGATACCTACGAGCAGTACTTC,CASTLGGGDTYEQYF
TRBJ1-2,NA,NA,TRBV28,TGTGCCAGCAGTTTTCAGGTGCCCTATGGCTACACCTTC,CASSFQVPYGYTF
TRBJ2-5,NA,NA,TRBV7-2,TGTGCCAGCAGCTGGGACACTGGCCGAGAGACCCAGTACTTC,CASSWDTGRETQYF
TRBJ2-5,once,TRBD2,TRBV14,TGTGCCAGCAGCCAATGGGGGGGAGAGACCCAGTACTTC,CASSQWGGETQYF
TRBJ2-2,NA,NA,TRBV9,TGTGCCAGCAGCGTAGTTACGAACACCGGGGAGCTGTTTTTT,CASSVVTNTGELFF
TRBJ2-7,NA,NA,TRBV7-2,TGTGCCAGCAGCTCCCAGGTTCTCTCCTACGAGCAGTACTTC,CASSSQVLSYEQYF
TRBJ2-2,NA,NA,TRBV12-5,TGTGCTAGTGGTTTGGTCGCGGGCAGATACACCGGGGAGCTGTTTTTT,CASGLVAGRYTGELFF
TRBJ1-4,NA,TRBD1,TRBV7-2,TGTGCCAGCAGCTTGTACCGGGACAGGGAAAAACTGTTTTTT,CASSLYRDREKLFF
TRBJ2-7,NA,NA,TRBV11-2,TGTGCCAGCAGCCCCCGACAGGCAGGCGAGCAGTACTTC,CASSPRQAGEQYF
TRBJ1-2,NA,TRBD1,TRBV14,TGTGCCAGCAGCCCGGGACAGTATGGCTACACCTTC,CASSPGQYGYTF
TRBJ1-2,few,NA,TRBV2,TGTGCCAGCAGTGAAAGCGGCATGGAGGACACCTTC,CASSESGMEDTF
TRBJ2-7,NA,TRBD1,TRBV7-9,TGTGCCAGCAGCTTATCGGGACAGGGGGTTCTAGCTGGGTACGAGCAGTACTTC,CASSLSGQGVLAGYEQYF
TRBJ2-7,NA,NA,TRBV27,TGTGCCAGCAGTTTATTCGAGGTGCCGAGGTACGAGCAGTACTTC,CASSLFEVPRYEQYF
TRBJ2-3,NA,TRBD2,TRBV5-4,TGTGCCAGCGGCTTAACTAGCGGGGTCCCAGATACGCAGTATTTT,CASGLTSGVPDTQYF
TRBJ1-2,NA,NA,TRBV28,TGTGCCAGCAGTTTCCCCACAGGCGCGAACTATGGCTACACCTTC,CASSFPTGANYGYTF
TRBJ1-3,few,TRBD1,TRBV5-1,TGCGCCAGCAGCTTAGGCAGGGGGCAAGGAAACACCATATATTTT,CASSLGRGQGNTIYF
TRBJ2-5,NA,TRBD1,TRBV5-6,TGTGCCAGCAGCCGCTGGACAGGGGGAGAGCAGTACTTC,CASSRWTGGEQYF
TRBJ1-5,NA,NA,TRBV18,TGTGCCAGCTCACCACCCGCAGGGCCGAGTCAGCCCCAGCATTTT,CASSPPAGPSQPQHF
TRBJ1-2,NA,TRBD1,TRBV30,TGTGCCTGGAGTCCCGGGACAGGGGCCGGCTATGGCTACACCTTC,CAWSPGTGAGYGYTF
TRBJ2-7,NA,TRBD1,TRBV5-1,TGCGCCAGTCGGACCACAGGGGGCTCTTACGAGCAGTACTTC,CASRTTGGSYEQYF
TRBJ2-5,NA,TRBD2,TRBV5-1,TGCGCCAGCAGCCCGATTAGCGGGAGCCCCCGGGAGACCCAGTACTTC,CASSPISGSPRETQYF
TRBJ1-3,NA,TRBD1,TRBV5-5,TGTGCCAGCAGCTTGTGGAGACAGGGGGCGTCAAACACCATATATTTT,CASSLWRQGASNTIYF
TRBJ2-2,medium-sized,TRBD1,TRBV9,TGTGCCAGCAGCGTGAGGACAGGCCTTACCGGGGAGCTGTTTTTT,CASSVRTGLTGELFF
TRBJ2-7,NA,TRBD2,TRBV9,TGTGCCAGCAGCGTAGCCGGGAGGGCCTACGAGCAGTACTTC,CASSVAGRAYEQYF
TRBJ1-2,NA,NA,TRBV27,TGTGCCAGCAGTTTATCCTGGGGCAACTATGGCTACACCTTC,CASSLSWGNYGYTF
TRBJ2-1,NA,TRBD1,TRBV14,TGTGCCAGCAGCCGGAGACAGGGATACTACAATGAGCAGTTCTTC,CASSRRQGYYNEQFF
TRBJ2-5,NA,TRBD2,TRBV7-2,TGTGCCAGCAGCCTTGGACTAGCGGGGGCCCGGGGGGGGTCCCAGTACTTC,CASSLGLAGARGGSQYF
TRBJ2-7,few,NA,TRBV4-2,TGTGCCAGCAGCCGGGGGGGGGCTGTATCCACCTACGAGCAGTACTTC,CASSRGGAVSTYEQYF
TRBJ2-6,NA,NA,TRBV19,TGTGCCAGTAGTTACTCTGGGGCCAACGTCCTGACTTTC,CASSYSGANVLTF
TRBJ2-5,once,NA,TRBV4-1,TGCGCCAGCAGCCAAGAGGGGTCTGGAGGGAGGTGGGAGACCCAGTACTTC,CASSQEGSGGRWETQYF
TRBJ2-1,NA,TRBD2,TRBV9,TGTGCCAGCAGCGTAGGAAGCGGGAGCTACAATGAGCAGTTCTTC,CASSVGSGSYNEQFF
TRBJ2-7,NA,NA,TRBV28,TGTGCCAGCAGGCCCGGTATGTCCGAGCAGTACTTC,CASRPGMSEQYF
TRBJ1-1,NA,TRBD1,TRBV9,TGTGCCAGCAGCGCCGGGACAGGGGGTCTGAACACTGAAGCTTTCTTT,CASSAGTGGLNTEAFF
TRBJ2-2,once,TRBD2,TRBV5-1,TGCGCCAGCAGCCGGGGGGACCAAAACACCGGGGAGCTGTTTTTT,CASSRGDQNTGELFF
TRBJ1-1,NA,TRBD1,TRBV6-5,TGTGCCAGCAGTTCGAACAGGGGGCCCACTGAAGCTTTCTTT,CASSSNRGPTEAFF
TRBJ2-5,few,NA,TRBV18,TGTGCCAGCTCACCGGGAGTGAAACAAGAGACCCAGTACTTC,CASSPGVKQETQYF